The entry below gives a single T cell receptor (beta chain) sequence along with its context. No antigen is known for it. The trim removed 3 bases at V and 9 bases at J, leaving 3 bases unmatched. This CDR3 is 14 amino acids long. CDR1 and CDR2 from the germline V gene are MNHEY and SMNVEV (reference sequence). This entry belongs to a study of blood T cells in healthy people across ages. Next came a second PCR, run for about 7 to 12 cycles, which used a sample-barcoded 5' primer along with a J-beta primer mix. MiXCR, run by TCRdb on the 5' RACE reads, gives a single entry per CDR3 protein. This table has about 1.5 million distinct CDR3 sequences, under 55% appearing once. Study-wide points: Roughly linear declines in TCR beta diversity per million T cells occurred with age.

The specimen was blood. This clonotype was sampled from a woman aged 18-29 years in good health. The rearrangement joins TRBV27 to TRBJ2-1, with 12 bases lining up with TRBD2. CDR3 loop: CASSFLAGGGEQFF. The CDR3 bases are TGTGCCAGCAGTTTTCTAGCGGGAGGGGGTGAGCAGTTCTTC.